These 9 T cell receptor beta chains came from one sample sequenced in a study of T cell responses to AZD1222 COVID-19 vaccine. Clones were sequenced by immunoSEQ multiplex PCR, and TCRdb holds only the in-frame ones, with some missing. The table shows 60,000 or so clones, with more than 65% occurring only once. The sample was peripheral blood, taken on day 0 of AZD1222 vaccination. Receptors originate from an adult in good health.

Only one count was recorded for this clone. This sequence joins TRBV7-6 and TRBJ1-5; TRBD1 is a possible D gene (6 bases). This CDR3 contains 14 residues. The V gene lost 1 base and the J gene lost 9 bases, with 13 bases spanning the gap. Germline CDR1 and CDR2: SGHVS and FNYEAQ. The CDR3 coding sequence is TGTGCCAGCAGCTTAGAGACAAGGGGGGGGCCCCAGCATTTT. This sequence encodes CASSLETRGGPQHF. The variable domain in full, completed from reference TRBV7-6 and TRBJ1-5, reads GAGVSQSPRYKVTKRGQDVALRCDPISGHVSLYWYRQALGQGPEFLTYFNYEAQQDKSGLPNDRFSAERPEGSISTLTIQRTEQRDSAMYRCASSLETRGGPQHFGDGTRLSIL.

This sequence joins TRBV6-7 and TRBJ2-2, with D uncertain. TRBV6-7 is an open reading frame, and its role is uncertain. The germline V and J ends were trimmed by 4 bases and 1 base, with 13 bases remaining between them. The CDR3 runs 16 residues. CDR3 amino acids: CASSWFGRRNTGELFF. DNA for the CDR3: TGTGCCAGCAGTTGGTTTGGACGGAGGAACACCGGGGAGCTGTTTTTT.

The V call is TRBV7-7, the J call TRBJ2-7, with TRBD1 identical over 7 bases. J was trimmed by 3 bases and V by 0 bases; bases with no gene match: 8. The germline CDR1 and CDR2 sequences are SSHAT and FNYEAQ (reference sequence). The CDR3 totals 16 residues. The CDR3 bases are TGTGCCAGCAGCTTAGCGTGGGAAGGGACAGTCTACGAGCAGTACTTC. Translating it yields CASSLAWEGTVYEQYF.

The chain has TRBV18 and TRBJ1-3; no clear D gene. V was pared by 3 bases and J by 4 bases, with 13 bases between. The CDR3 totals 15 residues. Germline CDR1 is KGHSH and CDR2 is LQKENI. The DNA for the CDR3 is TGTGCCAGCTCACCCACGGGGATGTCGGGAAACACCATATATTTT. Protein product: CASSPTGMSGNTIYF.

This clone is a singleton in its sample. The CDR3 nucleotides are TGTGCCAGCAGCGTAGATGGCGGGGGCTCTGGGGCCAACGTCCTGACTTTC. This gives the protein CASSVDGGGSGANVLTF. The chain is built from TRBV9 and TRBJ2-6, with 7 bases aligning to TRBD2. V trimming: 0 bases; J trimming: 0 bases; junction bases outside the gene matches: 3. The CDR3 is 17 residues long. Germline V gives CDR1 SGDLS, CDR2 YYNGEE.

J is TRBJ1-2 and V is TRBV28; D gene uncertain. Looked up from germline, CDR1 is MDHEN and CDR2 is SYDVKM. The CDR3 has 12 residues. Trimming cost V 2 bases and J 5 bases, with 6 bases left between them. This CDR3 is CASSLGVYGYTF. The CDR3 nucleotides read TGTGCCAGCAGTTTAGGAGTGTATGGCTACACCTTC.

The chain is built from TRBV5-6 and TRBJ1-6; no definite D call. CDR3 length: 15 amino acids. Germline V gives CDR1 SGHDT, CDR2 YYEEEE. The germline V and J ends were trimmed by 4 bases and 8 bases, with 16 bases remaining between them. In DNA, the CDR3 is TGTGCCAGCAGCCCCGGGCCCGGAGACTATTCACCCCTCCACTTT. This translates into CASSPGPGDYSPLHF.

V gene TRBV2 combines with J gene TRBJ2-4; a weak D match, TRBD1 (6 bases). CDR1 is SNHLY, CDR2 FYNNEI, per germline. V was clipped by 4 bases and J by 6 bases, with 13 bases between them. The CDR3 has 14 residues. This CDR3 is CASSGLQGRNIQYF. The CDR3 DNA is TGTGCCAGCAGTGGTCTGCAGGGGCGAAACATTCAGTACTTC.

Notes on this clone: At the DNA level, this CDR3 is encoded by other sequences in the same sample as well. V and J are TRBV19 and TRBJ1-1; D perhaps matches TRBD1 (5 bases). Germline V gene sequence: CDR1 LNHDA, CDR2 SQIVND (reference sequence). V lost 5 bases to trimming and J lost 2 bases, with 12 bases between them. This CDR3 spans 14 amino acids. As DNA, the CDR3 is TGTGCCAGTAGTTGGGGACGCGGTAACACTGAAGCTTTCTTT. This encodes CASSWGRGNTEAFF. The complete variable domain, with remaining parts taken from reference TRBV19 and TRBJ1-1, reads DGGITQSPKYLFRKEGQNVTLSCEQNLNHDAMYWYRQDPGQGLRLIYYSQIVNDFQKGDIAEGYSVSREKKESFPLTVTSAQKNPTAFYLCASSWGRGNTEAFFGQGTRLTVV.